This section outlines one T cell receptor beta chain sequence together with its context. The antigen remains unidentified. Germline CDR1 is MNHNS and CDR2 is SASEGT. J lost 2 bases, V lost 7 bases, and 7 bases had no gene match. This CDR3 region has 14 residues. The record originates from a study of cytomegalovirus exposure and HLA in healthy donors. Study-level points and caveats: A likely sequencing artifact accounted for one observed cluster of highly shared sequence variants. It was reported in a later analysis that an Asian-associated ancestry cluster showed fewer N-insertions than the roughly 670-donor mean. About 87% or about 30% of the time was how often most TCR beta V segments were productive, according to an earlier analysis.

Both 60 Vbeta primers and 13 Jbeta primers went into the PCR. Libraries were prepared by immunoSEQ multiplex PCR; TCRdb keeps only in-frame clonotypes and omits some of them. The repertoire holds roughly 120,000 clones, with under 85% as singletons. The rearrangement uses TRBV6-1 and TRBJ2-7; 8 bases align to TRBD1. This receptor was obtained from a man aged 25 to 40 in good health and CMV-seropositive. Material: PBMCs. For the CDR3, the DNA is TGTGCCAGCAACCAACGGGACAGGACCTACGAGCAGTACTTC. As protein: CASNQRDRTYEQYF.